This TCR beta chain was observed in a study of cytomegalovirus exposure and HLA in healthy donors. A multiplex PCR was run with 60 Vbeta primers and 13 Jbeta primers. The method was immunoSEQ multiplex PCR; TCRdb's version includes in-frame clones alone and lacks a portion of them. The data contain fewer than 250,000 clones, over 75% of them singletons. Germline CDR1 is SGDLS and CDR2 is YYNGEE. J lost 0 bases, V lost 8 bases, and 5 bases had no gene match. The CDR3 is 14 residues long. The source is a male donor in good health and CMV-seronegative. Sequenced material: PBMCs. The rearrangement links TRBV9 to TRBJ2-1, with 7 bases fitting TRBD2. CDR3 DNA sequence: TGTGCCAGTCAAGCGGGGTTCTCCTACAATGAGCAGTTCTTC. Its translation is CASQAGFSYNEQFF. The full variable domain, rest sourced from reference TRBV9 and TRBJ2-1, is DSGVTQTPKHLITATGQRVTLRCSPRSGDLSVYWYQQSLDQGLQFLIQYYNGEERAKGNILERFSAQQFPDLHSELNLSSLELGDSALYFCASQAGFSYNEQFFGPGTRLTVL.